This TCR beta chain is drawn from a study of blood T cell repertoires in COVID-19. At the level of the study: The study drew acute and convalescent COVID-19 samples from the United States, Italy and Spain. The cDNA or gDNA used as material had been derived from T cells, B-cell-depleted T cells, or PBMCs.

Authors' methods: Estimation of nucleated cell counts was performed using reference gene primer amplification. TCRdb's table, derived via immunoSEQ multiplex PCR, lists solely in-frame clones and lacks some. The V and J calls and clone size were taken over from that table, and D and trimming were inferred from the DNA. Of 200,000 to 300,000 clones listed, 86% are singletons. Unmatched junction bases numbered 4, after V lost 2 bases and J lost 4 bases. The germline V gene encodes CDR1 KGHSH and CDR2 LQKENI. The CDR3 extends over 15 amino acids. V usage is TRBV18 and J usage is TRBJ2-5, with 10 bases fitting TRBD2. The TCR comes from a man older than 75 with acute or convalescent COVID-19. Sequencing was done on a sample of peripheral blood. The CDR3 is CASSPGLAGAETQYF. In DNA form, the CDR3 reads TGTGCCAGCTCACCAGGGCTAGCGGGAGCAGAGACCCAGTACTTC.